The 26 T cell receptor beta chains below were found in one sample sequenced in a study of response to subunit inactivated influenza vaccine. TCRdb re-derived calls from the RT-PCR reads in MiXCR, one entry per CDR3 protein. The sample contains some 200,000 distinct CDR3 sequences, approximately 12% of which appear only once. Another study also made use of these data, one on T cells expressing NK-cell markers. That paper states: cDNA encoding TCR beta was synthesized via 5'RACE template switching incorporating UMIs.

The material was CD8+ T cells sorted from PBMCs, obtained 11 to 12 days after vaccination. The source is a man aged 50-59 years who received an inactivated influenza vaccine.

The table lists this clonotype with a few counts. The chain links TRBV15 to TRBJ2-3; 11 bases agree with TRBD2. V lost 2 bases, J lost 5 bases, and 12 bases stayed unmatched. This CDR3 contains 18 residues. Germline loops: CDR1 LNHNV, CDR2 YYDKDF (reference sequence). DNA for the CDR3: TGTGCCACCAGCAGACAACGCAATAGCGGGGGGGCCGGAGATACGCAGTATTTT. The encoded protein is CATSRQRNSGGAGDTQYF.

The gene calls are TRBV20-1 and TRBJ2-7; tentatively, D is TRBD2 (6 bases). Germline V gene sequence: CDR1 DFQATT, CDR2 SNEGSKA (reference sequence). V lost 1 base, J lost 3 bases, and 13 bases lay in between. The CDR3 extends over 14 amino acids. This CDR3 is CSARVVRGIYEQYF. In DNA form, the CDR3 reads TGCAGTGCTAGAGTGGTTCGGGGGATCTACGAGCAGTACTTC.

This clonotype appeared a few times. The chain links TRBV10-3 to TRBJ2-3; D gene ambiguous. V lost 6 bases to trimming and J lost 0 bases, with 10 bases between them. The length of the CDR3 is 14 residues. CDR1 ENHRY and CDR2 SYGVKD come from the germline V gene. Here the CDR3 DNA reads TGTGCCATCAGCTCTACTCTCAGCACAGATACGCAGTATTTT. Protein sequence: CAISSTLSTDTQYF.

This clonotype was seen more than once but under ten times. This sequence joins TRBV6-2 or TRBV6-3 and TRBJ2-5; D call uncertain. The CDR3 runs to 12 residues. The germline V gene encodes CDR1 MNHEY and CDR2 SVGEGT. The V and J ends lost 3 bases and 5 bases respectively, with 7 bases between them. The CDR3: CASSYWRETQYF. As DNA, the CDR3 is TGTGCCAGCAGTTATTGGCGGGAGACCCAGTACTTC.

The V and J genes are TRBV19 and TRBJ2-7; 7 positions match TRBD1. In germline, CDR1 is LNHDA, CDR2 SQIVND (reference sequence). The CDR3 extends over 15 amino acids. Germline trimming cut 3 bases from V and 0 bases from J; bases unmatched to any gene: 5. The CDR3 DNA follows: TGTGCCAGTAGTATTACCGGGACAGCCTCCTACGAGCAGTACTTC. This sequence encodes CASSITGTASYEQYF. The variable domain in full, with the rest retrieved from reference TRBV19 and TRBJ2-7, is DGGITQSPKYLFRKEGQNVTLSCEQNLNHDAMYWYRQDPGQGLRLIYYSQIVNDFQKGDIAEGYSVSREKKESFPLTVTSAQKNPTAFYLCASSITGTASYEQYFGPGTRLTVT.

J is TRBJ2-1 and V is TRBV10-3; 13 bases are shared with TRBD2. Germline trimming cut 5 bases from V and 6 bases from J; bases unmatched to any gene: 16. This CDR3 spans 19 amino acids. Germline lookup yields CDR1 ENHRY and CDR2 SYGVKD. DNA of the CDR3: TGTGCCATCAGTATCCGGGACGGGACTAGCGGGACATCTTTCAATGAGCAGTTCTTC. Amino acid sequence: CAISIRDGTSGTSFNEQFF.

This clonotype has a handful of counts. The chain joins TRBV6-2 or TRBV6-3 to TRBJ1-1; no clear D. V gave up 2 bases and J gave up 1 base, with 8 bases separating them. CDR1 and CDR2 from the germline V gene are MNHEY and SVGEGT. This CDR3 spans 14 amino acids. The CDR3 sequence is CASSYLDENTEAFF. CDR3 in DNA: TGTGCCAGCAGTTACCTGGATGAGAACACTGAAGCTTTCTTT.

In its sample, this clonotype was seen a few times. This sequence joins TRBV6-5 and TRBJ2-7, with 8 bases aligning to TRBD1. Unmatched junction bases numbered 7, after V lost 4 bases and J lost 5 bases. The CDR3 spans 14 residues. The germline V gene has CDR1 MNHEY and CDR2 SVGAGI. The CDR3 spells CASSSQSGGNEQYF. The CDR3 coding sequence is TGTGCCAGCAGTTCTCAGTCAGGGGGCAACGAGCAGTACTTC.

This chain links TRBV4-1 with TRBJ1-2; 7 bases align to TRBD1. This CDR3 is built from 15 residues. V was pared by 0 bases and J by 5 bases, with 6 bases of the junction left unmatched. Germline V gives CDR1 MGHRA, CDR2 YSYEKL. CDR3 DNA sequence: TGCGCCAGCAGCCAAGACCTGGGACAGTTGTATGGCTACACCTTC. It encodes CASSQDLGQLYGYTF.

This clonotype has a count of ten or more. The chain links TRBV27 to TRBJ2-7; 7 bases match TRBD1. Germline-derived CDR1 and CDR2 are MNHEY and SMNVEV (reference sequence). The CDR3 contains 14 residues. After removal of 9 bases from V and 3 bases from J, the junction contained 11 bases not matched to a gene. The CDR3 loop reads CASKKQGTYYEQYF. In DNA form, the CDR3 reads TGTGCCAGTAAGAAACAGGGGACATACTACGAGCAGTACTTC.

This clonotype was recorded once. V and J are TRBV15 and TRBJ2-5; D is perhaps TRBD1 (5 bases). Trimming took off 1 base at V and 5 bases at J, with 11 bases between the two ends. The CDR3 is made up of 14 amino acids. Germline V gene lookup returns CDR1 LNHNV and CDR2 YYDKDF (reference sequence). The CDR3 nucleotides are TGTGCCACCAGCAGAGTGGGGCTCGGGGAGACCCAGTACTTC. This codes for CATSRVGLGETQYF.

The chain links TRBV27 to TRBJ2-1; D remains unclear. Per the germline V gene, CDR1 is MNHEY and CDR2 is SMNVEV (reference sequence). The CDR3 runs 16 residues. V gave up 3 bases and J gave up 3 bases, with 15 bases separating them. The CDR3 loop is CASSFMSGNLYNEQFF. The CDR3 DNA follows: TGTGCCAGCAGTTTTATGTCCGGCAACCTCTACAATGAGCAGTTCTTC.

This clonotype was counted only a few times. The genes are TRBV2 and TRBJ2-2; D gene uncertain. Trimming left V 6 bases short and J 4 bases short, with 12 bases between. The CDR3 totals 14 residues. Germline V gene sequence: CDR1 SNHLY, CDR2 FYNNEI. The CDR3 sequence: CASRAEDGTGELFF. CDR3 nucleotide sequence: TGTGCCAGCAGAGCTGAGGACGGCACCGGGGAGCTGTTTTTT. The full variable domain, completed using reference TRBV2 and TRBJ2-2, is EPEVTQTPSHQVTQMGQEVILRCVPISNHLYFYWYRQILGQKVEFLVSFYNNEISEKSEIFDDQFSVERPDGSNFTLKIRSTKLEDSAMYFCASRAEDGTGELFFGEGSRLTVL.

The V gene is TRBV28, the J gene TRBJ2-3; D might be TRBD2 (6 bases). Trimming took off 4 bases at V and 0 bases at J, with 11 bases between the two ends. Germline CDR1 reads MDHEN; CDR2 reads SYDVKM. The CDR3 consists of 15 residues. The chain's CDR3 is CASSWAGLSTDTQYF. For the CDR3, the DNA is TGTGCCAGCAGTTGGGCGGGGTTAAGCACAGATACGCAGTATTTT.

The genes are TRBV6-5 and TRBJ2-7, with 8 bases fitting TRBD2. This CDR3 comprises 15 residues. The J segment lost 5 bases and the V segment lost 0 bases, leaving 6 bases of the junction unmatched. Germline V gene sequence: CDR1 MNHEY, CDR2 SVGAGI. The CDR3 DNA is TGTGCCAGCAGTTACTCTTCGCGGGGGGACGACGAGCAGTACTTC. Translated, it gives CASSYSSRGDDEQYF.

This clonotype was counted between two and nine times. The chain employs TRBV9 and TRBJ1-1; D is possibly TRBD1 (5 bases). The V gene's germline CDR1 is SGDLS and CDR2 YYNGEE. Deletions cut 0 bases from V and 6 bases from J, with 9 bases between. This CDR3 is built from 13 residues. In nucleotides, the CDR3 is TGTGCCAGCAGCGTAGTTACAGGCGCTGAAGCTTTCTTT. Its protein is CASSVVTGAEAFF.

The chain links TRBV6-5 to TRBJ2-3; the D is unclear. The germline CDR1 and CDR2 sequences are MNHEY and SVGAGI. V dropped 0 bases and J dropped 0 bases, with 4 bases sitting between them. The CDR3 is made up of 14 amino acids. The CDR3 region is CASSYSPSTDTQYF. CDR3 in DNA: TGTGCCAGCAGTTACTCCCCGAGCACAGATACGCAGTATTTT.

The CDR3 is CASALRGLDLYNEQFF. The CDR3 DNA is TGTGCCAGCGCCTTACGGGGACTGGACTTATACAATGAGCAGTTCTTC. The V gene is TRBV2, the J gene TRBJ2-1; a possible D gene is TRBD2 (6 bases). V lost 8 bases to trimming and J lost 4 bases, with 21 bases between them. This CDR3 has 16 amino acids. Germline V CDR1 and CDR2: SNHLY, FYNNEI. Filled out from reference TRBV2 and TRBJ2-1, the complete variable domain reads EPEVTQTPSHQVTQMGQEVILRCVPISNHLYFYWYRQILGQKVEFLVSFYNNEISEKSEIFDDQFSVERPDGSNFTLKIRSTKLEDSAMYFCASALRGLDLYNEQFFGPGTRLTVL.

This clonotype was seen at least ten times. The V gene is TRBV15, the J gene TRBJ2-3, with 7 bases that match TRBD2. The V and J ends lost 2 bases and 1 base, in that order; junction bases with no gene match: 6. CDR3 size: 16 residues. In germline, CDR1 is LNHNV, CDR2 YYDKDF (reference sequence). In nucleotides, the CDR3 is TGTGCCACCAGCAGACGCCGACTAGCCGGCACAGATACGCAGTATTTT. Its translation is CATSRRRLAGTDTQYF. The variable domain in full, completed from reference TRBV15 and TRBJ2-3, reads DAMVIQNPRYQVTQFGKPVTLSCSQTLNHNVMYWYQQKSSQAPKLLFHYYDKDFNNEADTPDNFQSRRPNTSFCFLDIRSPGLGDTAMYLCATSRRRLAGTDTQYFGPGTRLTVL.

The gene calls are TRBV12-3 or TRBV12-4 and TRBJ2-1, with D uncertain. Trimming pared 3 bases from V and 5 bases from J, leaving 8 bases between. The CDR3 is 13 residues long. CDR3 coding DNA: TGTGCCAGCAGTTTTTATTCGGACAATGAGCAGTTCTTC. Translated, it gives CASSFYSDNEQFF.

The rearrangement links TRBV7-9 to TRBJ2-7; 9 bases map to TRBD1. J lost 7 bases, V lost 9 bases, and 13 bases had no gene match. Germline V gene sequence: CDR1 SEHNR, CDR2 FQNEAQ (reference sequence). The CDR3 extends over 14 amino acids. CDR3 bases: TGTGCCAGTCGGGGGACAGGGAAAATTTATGAGCAGTACTTC. Protein sequence: CASRGTGKIYEQYF. Variable domain in full (rest from reference TRBV7-9 and TRBJ2-7): DTGVSQNPRHKITKRGQNVTFRCDPISEHNRLYWYRQTLGQGPEFLTYFQNEAQLEKSRLLSDRFSAERPKGSFSTLEIQRTEQGDSAMYLCASRGTGKIYEQYFGPGTRLTVT.

V gene TRBV9 combines with J gene TRBJ2-3, with D unclear. The CDR3 contains 13 residues. From germline, CDR1 is SGDLS and CDR2 YYNGEE. Trimming took off 3 bases at V and 7 bases at J, with 12 bases between the two ends. CDR3 protein: CASSGDSQHTQYF. DNA for the CDR3: TGTGCCAGCAGCGGAGACTCTCAGCATACGCAGTATTTT.

The V gene is TRBV27, the J gene TRBJ1-1, with D possibly matching TRBD1 (5 bases). The germline V and J ends were trimmed by 3 bases and 1 base, with 9 bases remaining between them. The CDR3 has 14 amino acids. Germline CDR1 MNHEY, CDR2 SMNVEV (reference sequence). The CDR3 nucleotides read TGTGCCAGCAGTTTGGGGGGAAAGAACACTGAAGCTTTCTTT. Its translation: CASSLGGKNTEAFF.

A few counts support this clonotype. The chain recombines TRBV2 with TRBJ2-7, with TRBD1 matching 10 bases. Germline assignment: CDR1 SNHLY and CDR2 FYNNEI. V lost 1 base, J lost 3 bases, and 3 bases stayed unmatched. The CDR3 length is 15 residues. CDR3 DNA: TGTGCCAGCAGTGAAGGGACAGGGGGATTCTACGAGCAGTACTTC. Amino acids: CASSEGTGGFYEQYF.

V is TRBV7-9 and J is TRBJ2-1, with TRBD2 matching 9 bases. Trimming removed 4 bases from V and 0 bases from J; junction bases left unmatched: 7. The germline V gene encodes CDR1 SEHNR and CDR2 FQNEAQ (reference sequence). The CDR3 contains 17 residues. The CDR3 nucleotides read TGTGCCAGCAGCTCATCTCTAGCGGGGTACTCCTACAATGAGCAGTTCTTC. It is translated as CASSSSLAGYSYNEQFF.

The chain employs TRBV4-3 and TRBJ2-1; TRBD1 aligns across 8 bases. The CDR3 sequence is 14 residues long. J lost 6 bases, V lost 3 bases, and 4 bases had no gene match. From germline, CDR1 is LGHNA and CDR2 YSLEER. CDR3 nucleotide sequence: TGCGCCAGCAGCCATGGACAGGGAACCAATGAGCAGTTCTTC. Translating it yields CASSHGQGTNEQFF.